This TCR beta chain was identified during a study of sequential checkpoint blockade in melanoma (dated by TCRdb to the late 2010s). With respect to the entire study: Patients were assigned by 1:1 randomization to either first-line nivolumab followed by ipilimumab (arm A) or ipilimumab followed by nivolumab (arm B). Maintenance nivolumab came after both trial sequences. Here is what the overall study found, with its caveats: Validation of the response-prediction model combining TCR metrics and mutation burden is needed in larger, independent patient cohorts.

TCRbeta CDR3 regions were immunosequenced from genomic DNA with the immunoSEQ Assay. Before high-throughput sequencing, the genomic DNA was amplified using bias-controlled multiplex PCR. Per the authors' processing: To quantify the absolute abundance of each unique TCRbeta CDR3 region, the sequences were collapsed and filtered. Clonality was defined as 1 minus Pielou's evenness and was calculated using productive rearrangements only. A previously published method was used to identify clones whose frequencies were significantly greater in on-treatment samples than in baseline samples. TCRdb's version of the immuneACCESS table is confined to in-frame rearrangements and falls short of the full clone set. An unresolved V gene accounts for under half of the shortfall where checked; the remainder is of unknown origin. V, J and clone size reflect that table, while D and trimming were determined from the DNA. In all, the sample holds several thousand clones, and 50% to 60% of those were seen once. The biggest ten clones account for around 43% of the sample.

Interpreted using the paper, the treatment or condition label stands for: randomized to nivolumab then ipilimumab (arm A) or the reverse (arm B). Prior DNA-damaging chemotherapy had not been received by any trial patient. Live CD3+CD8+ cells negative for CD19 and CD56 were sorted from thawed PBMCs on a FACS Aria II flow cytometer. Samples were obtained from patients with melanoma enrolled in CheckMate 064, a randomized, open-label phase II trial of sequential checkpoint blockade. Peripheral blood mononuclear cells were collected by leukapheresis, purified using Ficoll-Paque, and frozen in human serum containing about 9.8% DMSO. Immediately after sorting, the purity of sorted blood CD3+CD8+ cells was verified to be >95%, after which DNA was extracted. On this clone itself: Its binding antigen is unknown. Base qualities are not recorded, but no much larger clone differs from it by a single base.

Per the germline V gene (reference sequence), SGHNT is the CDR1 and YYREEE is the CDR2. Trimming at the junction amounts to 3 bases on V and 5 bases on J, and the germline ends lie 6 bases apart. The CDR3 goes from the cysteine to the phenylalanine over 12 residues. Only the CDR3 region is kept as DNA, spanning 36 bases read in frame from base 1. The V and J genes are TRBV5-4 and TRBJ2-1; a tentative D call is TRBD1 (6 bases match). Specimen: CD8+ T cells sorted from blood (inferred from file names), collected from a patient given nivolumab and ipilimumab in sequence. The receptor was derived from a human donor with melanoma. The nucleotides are TGTGCCAGCAGCTGGACAGACAATGAGCAGTTCTTC. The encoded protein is CASSWTDNEQFF.